These 26 T cell receptor beta chains came from one sample sequenced in a study of blood T cell repertoires in COVID-19. Generated by immunoSEQ multiplex PCR, the TCRdb table keeps only in-frame clones and is missing some. Found here are roughly 49,000 clones, under 70% of them singletons; the top ten hold 8.5% to 9%. Sequencing was performed on peripheral blood. The receptors here all came from a woman aged 70-85 years with acute or convalescent COVID-19.

V gene TRBV27 combines with J gene TRBJ2-3; D not certain. The germline V gene encodes CDR1 MNHEY and CDR2 SMNVEV (reference sequence). The CDR3 has 14 amino acids. V was cut by 4 bases and J by 1 base, with 9 bases left in between. CDR3 amino acids: CASSSLKRTDTQYF. As DNA, the CDR3 is TGTGCCAGCAGTTCGTTGAAGCGCACAGATACGCAGTATTTT.

This chain connects TRBV19 to TRBJ1-1; 7 bases are shared with TRBD1. V trimming: 9 bases; J trimming: 5 bases; junction bases outside the gene matches: 9. Germline V lookup: CDR1 LNHDA, CDR2 SQIVND (reference sequence). The CDR3 length is 13 residues. CDR3 protein: CASSPQGGTEAFF. The CDR3 bases are TGTGCCAGCTCCCCGCAGGGGGGTACTGAAGCTTTCTTT.

V and J are TRBV2 and TRBJ2-3; weak D call: TRBD2 (7 bases). Trimming left V 6 bases short and J 5 bases short, with 18 bases between. CDR1 and CDR2 from the germline V gene are SNHLY and FYNNEI. The CDR3 loop spans 15 amino acids. DNA of the CDR3: TGTGCCAGCAGGGCCCGGAGAGGGGGGGAAGATACGCAGTATTTT. It encodes CASRARRGGEDTQYF.

The chain couples TRBV7-6 to TRBJ2-3; D perhaps matches TRBD1 (5 bases). The CDR3 is 16 residues long. Between the trimmed V and J ends, which lost 5 bases and 2 bases, there was a span of 17 bases. Germline CDR1 is SGHVS and CDR2 is FNYEAQ. In nucleotides, the CDR3 is TGTGCCAGCAGCCTTCAGGGATCTCCGAACACAGATACGCAGTATTTT. This encodes CASSLQGSPNTDTQYF. Using reference TRBV7-6 and TRBJ2-3 for the parts outside the CDR3, the full variable domain is GAGVSQSPRYKVTKRGQDVALRCDPISGHVSLYWYRQALGQGPEFLTYFNYEAQQDKSGLPNDRFSAERPEGSISTLTIQRTEQRDSAMYRCASSLQGSPNTDTQYFGPGTRLTVL.

This clone was seen repeatedly, ten times or more. The chain combines TRBV6-5 with TRBJ2-7; TRBD1 matches 10 bases. With 6 bases clipped from V and 4 bases from J, the junction kept 9 bases outside the gene matches. This CDR3 is 15 amino acids long. The germline V gene encodes CDR1 MNHEY and CDR2 SVGAGI. The chain's CDR3 is CASRTSGTGDYEQYF. The CDR3 DNA reads as TGTGCCAGCAGAACCTCCGGGACAGGGGATTACGAGCAGTACTTC.

The V call is TRBV10-1, the J call TRBJ1-6, with a weak D call TRBD1 (5 bases). Trimming took 0 bases from V and 9 from J, leaving 6 bases between them. CDR1 is WNHNN, CDR2 SYGVQD, per germline (reference sequence). The CDR3 consists of 13 residues. The CDR3 region has the DNA TGCGCCAGCAGTGAGTCAAGGGGTTCACCCCTCCACTTT. Its translation: CASSESRGSPLHF.

The V gene is TRBV2, the J gene TRBJ2-3, with a possible D match to TRBD2 (6 bases). With 2 bases removed from V and 2 bases from J, the gap between germline ends came to 11 bases. The CDR3 contains 15 residues. The germline gives CDR1 SNHLY, CDR2 FYNNEI. The CDR3: CASSETSRSTDTQYF. CDR3 bases: TGTGCCAGCAGTGAAACTAGCCGATCCACAGATACGCAGTATTTT. The full variable domain, completed using reference TRBV2 and TRBJ2-3, is EPEVTQTPSHQVTQMGQEVILRCVPISNHLYFYWYRQILGQKVEFLVSFYNNEISEKSEIFDDQFSVERPDGSNFTLKIRSTKLEDSAMYFCASSETSRSTDTQYFGPGTRLTVL.

V and J are TRBV11-2 and TRBJ1-1; 7 bases line up with TRBD1. The CDR3 sequence is 16 residues long. Germline-derived CDR1 and CDR2 are SGHAT and FQNNGV. The junction had 12 bases not matched to a gene; V was cut back by 8 bases and J by 0 bases. DNA of the CDR3: TGTGCCAGCGGACGCCGGACAGGATTCATGAACACTGAAGCTTTCTTT. Residues: CASGRRTGFMNTEAFF.

V gene TRBV7-2 combines with J gene TRBJ2-2, with TRBD1 matching over 7 bases. This CDR3 spans 16 amino acids. The trim removed 5 bases at V and 2 bases at J, leaving 8 bases unmatched. Germline CDR1 SGHTA, CDR2 FQGNSA. The CDR3 here is CASSPNRGLNTGELFF. The DNA of the CDR3 is TGTGCCAGCAGCCCAAACAGGGGCTTAAACACCGGGGAGCTGTTTTTT.

The chain recombines TRBV6-2 or TRBV6-3 with TRBJ2-3; D may be TRBD2 (6 bases). The germline V and J ends were trimmed by 4 bases and 3 bases, with 14 bases remaining between them. CDR1 is MNHEY and CDR2 is SVGEGT in the germline V gene. This CDR3 is 15 amino acids long. The CDR3 here is CASSFVGLATDTQYF. Written as DNA, the CDR3 is TGTGCCAGCAGTTTCGTTGGTCTAGCGACAGATACGCAGTATTTT.

The chain carries TRBV7-9 and TRBJ1-4; 9 nucleotides align to TRBD1. J was trimmed by 8 bases and V by 5 bases; bases with no gene match: 6. The CDR3 spans 14 residues. Germline CDR1 reads SEHNR; CDR2 reads FQNEAQ (reference sequence). Written as DNA, the CDR3 is TGTGCCAGCAGCGCCGGGACAGGGCAAGAAAAACTGTTTTTT. This translates into CASSAGTGQEKLFF.

V gene TRBV7-2 combines with J gene TRBJ1-1; TRBD1 agrees at 7 bases. CDR3 size: 13 residues. Germline CDR1 and CDR2: SGHTA and FQGNSA. Trimming removed 7 bases from V and 8 bases from J; junction bases left unmatched: 10. The CDR3 DNA is TGTGCCAGCACCAGGGGGGTTGGGACAGAAGCTTTCTTT. It yields the protein CASTRGVGTEAFF. Based on the CDR3 plus reference TRBV7-2 and TRBJ1-1, the full variable domain is GAGVSQSPSNKVTEKGKDVELRCDPISGHTALYWYRQSLGQGLEFLIYFQGNSAPDKSGLPSDRFSAERTGGSVSTLTIQRTQQEDSAVYLCASTRGVGTEAFFGQGTRLTVV.

The chain uses TRBV29-1 and TRBJ1-1; D gene unclear. This CDR3 comprises 13 residues. Germline lookup yields CDR1 SQVTM and CDR2 ANQGSEA. V was clipped by 7 bases and J by 3 bases, with 15 bases between them. This chain's CDR3 is CSGATREDTEAFF. In DNA form, the CDR3 reads TGCAGCGGGGCCACCCGGGAGGACACTGAAGCTTTCTTT. Filled out from reference TRBV29-1 and TRBJ1-1, the complete variable domain reads SAVISQKPSRDICQRGTSLTIQCQVDSQVTMMFWYRQQPGQSLTLIATANQGSEATYESGFVIDKFPISRPNLTFSTLTVSNMSPEDSSIYLCSGATREDTEAFFGQGTRLTVV.

J is TRBJ2-7 and V is TRBV10-3; the D gene is possibly TRBD2 (6 bases). In germline, CDR1 is ENHRY, CDR2 SYGVKD. Trimming removed 0 bases at V and 1 base at J, with 16 bases between. This CDR3 has 17 residues. CDR3 amino acids: CAISESNGAGNSYEQYF. The CDR3 bases are TGTGCCATCAGTGAGTCGAACGGGGCGGGAAATTCCTACGAGCAGTACTTC.

A few counts support this clone. The V call is TRBV7-9, the J call TRBJ2-3; D is uncertain. The V end was cut by 4 bases, the J end by 0 bases, with 11 bases between. The V gene's germline CDR1 is SEHNR and CDR2 FQNEAQ (reference sequence). The length of the CDR3 is 15 residues. The CDR3 region is CASSSRLESTDTQYF. CDR3 sequence (DNA): TGTGCCAGCAGCTCCCGCTTGGAGAGCACAGATACGCAGTATTTT.

The genes are TRBV28 and TRBJ1-1; D remains unclear. V was clipped by 7 bases and J by 3 bases, with 18 bases between them. Per germline, CDR1 MDHEN and CDR2 SYDVKM. CDR3 length equals 15 residues. CDR3 loop: CASTTQGGGDTEAFF. CDR3 nucleotide sequence: TGTGCCAGCACCACCCAAGGAGGTGGGGACACTGAAGCTTTCTTT.

In this sample, this clone is medium-sized. This CDR3 is also generated by other DNA sequences in the sample. The chain has TRBV6-5 and TRBJ2-1; 7 bases agree with TRBD2. From germline, CDR1 is MNHEY and CDR2 SVGAGI. J was trimmed by 13 bases and V by 2 bases; bases with no gene match: 2. This CDR3 is built from 11 residues. CDR3 residues: CASSYGGEQFF. In DNA, the CDR3 is TGTGCCAGCAGTTACGGGGGGGAACAGTTCTTC.

The chain has TRBV28 and TRBJ1-4; 8 nucleotides match TRBD1. With V trimmed by 5 bases and J by 11 bases, 16 bases remained unmatched. Germline CDR1 is MDHEN and CDR2 is SYDVKM. The CDR3 is 16 residues long. CDR3 nucleotide sequence: TGTGCCAGCAGTCTATTTGGAGAAGGACAGGGCTTGAAACTGTTTTTT. It translates to CASSLFGEGQGLKLFF. Full variable domain (remainder filled in from reference TRBV28 and TRBJ1-4): DVKVTQSSRYLVKRTGEKVFLECVQDMDHENMFWYRQDPGLGLRLIYFSYDVKMKEKGDIPEGYSVSREKKERFSLILESASTNQTSMYLCASSLFGEGQGLKLFFGSGTQLSVL.

The genes are TRBV7-9 and TRBJ2-7; D may be TRBD1 (6 bases). Germline V gene lookup returns CDR1 SEHNR and CDR2 FQNEAQ (reference sequence). Trimming removed 2 bases from V and 4 bases from J, with 18 bases in between. CDR3 length: 16 residues. CDR3 sequence: CASSLLALGAGYEQYF. CDR3 coding DNA: TGTGCCAGCAGCTTATTAGCTCTGGGGGCCGGGTACGAGCAGTACTTC.

This clone showed up just a few times. Other nucleotide sequences in the sample specify the same CDR3. The genes are TRBV2 and TRBJ2-1, with 10 bases lining up with TRBD1. The J segment lost 15 bases and the V segment lost 5 bases, leaving 7 bases of the junction unmatched. This CDR3 region has 12 residues. Germline V lookup: CDR1 SNHLY, CDR2 FYNNEI. The CDR3 DNA reads TGTGCCAGCAGTCCAACCCGGGACAGGGGGTTCTTC. This translates into CASSPTRDRGFF. The full variable domain, completed using reference TRBV2 and TRBJ2-1, is EPEVTQTPSHQVTQMGQEVILRCVPISNHLYFYWYRQILGQKVEFLVSFYNNEISEKSEIFDDQFSVERPDGSNFTLKIRSTKLEDSAMYFCASSPTRDRGFFGPGTRLTVL.

The chain has TRBV6-1 and TRBJ2-3; TRBD2 matches 8 bases. V was clipped by 2 bases and J by 2 bases; unmatched bases: 12. Germline values: CDR1 MNHNS, CDR2 SASEGT. This CDR3 contains 18 residues. The CDR3 spells CASSESGGRVPDTDTQYF. DNA for the CDR3: TGTGCCAGCAGTGAAAGCGGGGGCCGCGTCCCCGACACAGATACGCAGTATTTT.

This chain connects TRBV28 to TRBJ1-2; D is unresolved. CDR1 and CDR2 (germline): MDHEN, SYDVKM. V was cut by 6 bases and J by 0 bases, with 11 bases left in between. This CDR3 region has 14 residues. The CDR3 bases are TGTGCCAGCAGCAGAACAAACACTAACTATGGCTACACCTTC. Amino acids: CASSRTNTNYGYTF.

The sample holds a few counts of this clone. This chain uses TRBV5-4 with TRBJ1-2; the match to TRBD1 covers 9 bases. V lost 4 bases and J lost 8; bases outside the gene matches: 6. CDR3 size: 13 residues. From germline, CDR1 is SGHNT and CDR2 YYREEE (reference sequence). The CDR3 bases are TGTGCCAGCAGCAGGGACAGGGAAAGCGGCTACACCTTC. Its protein product is CASSRDRESGYTF. The variable domain in full, with the rest retrieved from reference TRBV5-4 and TRBJ1-2, is ETGVTQSPTHLIKTRGQQVTLRCSSQSGHNTVSWYQQALGQGPQFIFQYYREEENGRGNFPPRFSGLQFPNYSSELNVNALELDDSALYLCASSRDRESGYTFGSGTRLTVV.

This clone appeared many times. V and J are TRBV7-9 and TRBJ2-1; no firm D call. Trimming removed 5 bases from V and 9 bases from J, with 17 bases in between. This CDR3 region has 14 residues. CDR1 and CDR2 from the germline V gene are SEHNR and FQNEAQ (reference sequence). For the CDR3, the DNA is TGTGCCAGCAGCCTACCGGGTAGAGAAATTGAGCAGTTCTTC. It encodes CASSLPGREIEQFF.

This clone has only a few counts. The chain has TRBV30 and TRBJ2-7; weak D call: TRBD2 (5 bases). Looked up from germline, CDR1 is GTSNPN and CDR2 is SVGIG (reference sequence). The length of the CDR3 is 14 residues. V dropped 4 bases and J dropped 3 bases, with 16 bases sitting between them. CDR3 DNA: TGTGCCTGGACTACTGGCGGGTTCCACTACGAGCAGTACTTC. Translating it yields CAWTTGGFHYEQYF.

This sequence joins TRBV5-8 and TRBJ2-3; 12 bases line up with TRBD1. The junction had 6 bases not matched to a gene; V was cut back by 4 bases and J by 3 bases. Germline V gives CDR1 SGHTS, CDR2 YDEGEE. The CDR3 has 16 amino acids. The CDR3 DNA follows: TGTGCCAGCAGCCGTGGGACAGGGGGCGAGACAGATACGCAGTATTTT. It yields the protein CASSRGTGGETDTQYF.